A single sample is the source of the 21 T cell receptor beta chains below, sequenced in a study of blood T cell repertoires in COVID-19. Profiling relied on immunoSEQ multiplex PCR, and the TCRdb table lists in-frame clones only, not all of them. The sample has approximately 82,000 clones; roughly 80% are singletons. The sample taken for sequencing was peripheral blood. These receptors all stem from a woman in her 70s with acute or convalescent COVID-19.

The chain uses TRBV19 and TRBJ2-5; TRBD2 matches at 8 bases. V was pared by 5 bases and J by 5 bases, with 4 bases of the junction left unmatched. This CDR3 region has 13 residues. Germline V gene sequence: CDR1 LNHDA, CDR2 SQIVND (reference sequence). The CDR3 DNA sequence: TGTGCCAGTAGTGATAGCGGGACGGAGACCCAGTACTTC. This gives the protein CASSDSGTETQYF.

The chain carries TRBV7-2 and TRBJ2-2; 7 positions agree with TRBD1. This CDR3 has 16 amino acids. The V gene's germline CDR1 is SGHTA and CDR2 FQGNSA. J gave up 0 bases and V 5 bases, and 6 bases lay outside the gene matches. CDR3 protein: CASSQMGQTNTGELFF. In nucleotides, the CDR3 is TGTGCCAGCAGCCAAATGGGACAGACGAACACCGGGGAGCTGTTTTTT.

The rearrangement joins TRBV18 to TRBJ1-2; D possibly corresponds to TRBD1 (5 bases). Deletions cut 0 bases from V and 6 bases from J, with 8 bases between. The CDR3 is 13 residues long. The germline V gene encodes CDR1 KGHSH and CDR2 LQKENI. The DNA of the CDR3 is TGTGCCAGCTCACCACCGGCAGGGAATGGCTACACCTTC. It yields the protein CASSPPAGNGYTF. Complete variable domain (other parts from reference TRBV18 and TRBJ1-2): NAGVMQNPRHLVRRRGQEARLRCSPMKGHSHVYWYRQLPEEGLKFMVYLQKENIIDESGMPKERFSAEFPKEGPSILRIQQVVRGDSAAYFCASSPPAGNGYTFGSGTRLTVV.

This clone was seen only a few times. The V gene is TRBV21-1, the J gene TRBJ2-7; the table's D call TRBD1 went unverified against the DNA. TRBV21-1 is listed as a pseudogene. This CDR3 is 15 amino acids long. The CDR3: CASSSVDRSSYEQYF. CDR3 in DNA: TGTGCCAGCAGCTCGGTAGACAGAAGCTCCTACGAGCAGTACTTC.

This chain links TRBV25-1 with TRBJ1-1; 10 bases are a match to TRBD1. Germline V gene data show CDR1 as MGHDK and CDR2 as SYGVNS. The CDR3 is 15 residues long. The J segment lost 6 bases and the V segment lost 4 bases, leaving 8 bases of the junction unmatched. The CDR3 DNA sequence: TGTGCCAGCAGTGCCCCCGGGACAGGGGTTTCTGAAGCTTTCTTT. This encodes CASSAPGTGVSEAFF.

This clone was recorded many times. V usage is TRBV12-3 or TRBV12-4 and J usage is TRBJ1-1; 8 nucleotides align to TRBD1. V lost 6 bases, J lost 3 bases, and 3 bases stayed unmatched. This CDR3 is 13 amino acids long. In DNA form, the CDR3 reads TGTGCCAGCAGGGACAGGGAGGACACTGAAGCTTTCTTT. This encodes CASRDREDTEAFF.

The chain links TRBV25-1 to TRBJ2-5; TRBD1 matches 9 bases. The CDR3 is made up of 14 amino acids. V trimming: 3 bases; J trimming: 4 bases; junction bases outside the gene matches: 3. Germline V gives CDR1 MGHDK, CDR2 SYGVNS. CDR3 sequence (DNA): TGTGCCAGCAGTGATACAGGGGGCCCAGAGACCCAGTACTTC. Encoded protein: CASSDTGGPETQYF. Looking up the rest from reference TRBV25-1 and TRBJ2-5 gives the full variable domain: EADIYQTPRYLVIGTGKKITLECSQTMGHDKMYWYQQDPGMELHLIHYSYGVNSTEKGDLSSESTVSRIRTEHFPLTLESARPSHTSQYLCASSDTGGPETQYFGPGTRLLVL.

V is TRBV6-5 and J is TRBJ1-1; TRBD1 aligns across 9 bases. The CDR3 contains 14 residues. CDR1 and CDR2 from the germline V gene are MNHEY and SVGAGI. Unmatched junction bases numbered 8, after V lost 4 bases and J lost 8 bases. The CDR3 bases are TGTGCCAGCAGTTTCGTCCCGGGACAGGGAGAAGCTTTCTTT. Amino acids: CASSFVPGQGEAFF.

This clone was seen only once. The CDR3 spells CASSPQGGYNQPQHF. In DNA, the CDR3 is TGTGCCAGCAGTCCACAGGGAGGGTACAATCAGCCCCAGCATTTT. J is TRBJ1-5 and V is TRBV6-5, with D possibly matching TRBD1 (6 bases). Germline CDR1 MNHEY, CDR2 SVGAGI. Trimming cost V 5 bases and J 3 bases, with 14 bases left between them. This CDR3 has 15 amino acids.

This clone has only a few counts. The chain employs TRBV19 and TRBJ1-1, with D possibly TRBD1 on 5 matching bases. The germline V and J ends were trimmed by 9 bases and 1 base, with 15 bases remaining between them. The CDR3 has 14 amino acids. CDR1 LNHDA and CDR2 SQIVND come from the germline V gene (reference sequence). The CDR3 bases are TGTGCCAGCACTGAACAGGTCACGAACACTGAAGCTTTCTTT. This codes for CASTEQVTNTEAFF.

The sample holds many counts of this clone. CDR3 residues: CASKSVRGVSYNEQFF. The CDR3 region has the DNA TGTGCCAGCAAATCCGTTCGGGGTGTAAGCTACAATGAGCAGTTCTTC. The gene calls are TRBV5-4 and TRBJ2-1; maybe TRBD2 (5 bases). Germline CDR1 reads SGHNT; CDR2 reads YYREEE (reference sequence). The CDR3 covers 16 residues. Trimming left V 6 bases short and J 3 bases short, with 19 bases between. Complete variable domain (other parts from reference TRBV5-4 and TRBJ2-1): ETGVTQSPTHLIKTRGQQVTLRCSSQSGHNTVSWYQQALGQGPQFIFQYYREEENGRGNFPPRFSGLQFPNYSSELNVNALELDDSALYLCASKSVRGVSYNEQFFGPGTRLTVL.

As for this clone: The limits of the CDR3 on the DNA are not certain, so only TCRdb's listed CDR3 is given. The V call is TRBV1, the J call TRBJ2-1; the DNA was not compared with TRBD2, the D call given in the table. TRBV1 is labeled a pseudogene. Counting both end residues, the CDR3 totals 20 amino acids. CDR3 amino acids: CTSSQDSMFVAGGAHNEQFF.

DNA for the CDR3: TGTGCCAGCAGCCTCGGACAGGCAAATTCACCCCTCCACTTT. Translated: CASSLGQANSPLHF. The chain uses TRBV3-1 (or the pseudogene TRBV3-2) and TRBJ1-6; 7 bases map to TRBD1. V trimming: 4 bases; J trimming: 7 bases; junction bases outside the gene matches: 4. There are 14 residues in the CDR3. Germline assignment: CDR1 LGHDT and CDR2 YNNKEL (reference sequence).

This clone was counted only a few times. This chain links TRBV3-1 (or the pseudogene TRBV3-2) with TRBJ1-1, with D perhaps TRBD1 (6 bases). This CDR3 has 14 amino acids. CDR1 and CDR2 (germline): LGHDT, YNNKEL (reference sequence). V was cut by 8 bases and J by 1 base, with 14 bases left in between. CDR3 bases: TGTGCCAGCTGCGGGGGGGGCCGGAACACTGAAGCTTTCTTT. This codes for CASCGGGRNTEAFF.

This chain uses TRBV20-1 with TRBJ1-5, with 9 bases lining up with TRBD1. The V gene's germline CDR1 is DFQATT and CDR2 SNEGSKA (reference sequence). CDR3 size: 15 residues. Losses at the gene ends were 3 bases for V and 8 bases for J; bases not matched to a gene: 11. CDR3 sequence: CSASGRDRERKPQHF. CDR3 DNA sequence: TGCAGTGCTAGTGGCCGGGACAGGGAACGAAAGCCCCAGCATTTT.

The chain joins TRBV9 to TRBJ2-5, with D possibly matching TRBD2 (6 bases). This CDR3 region has 14 residues. The germline gives CDR1 SGDLS, CDR2 YYNGEE. Trimming left V 3 bases short and J 5 bases short, with 14 bases between. In DNA form, the CDR3 reads TGTGCCAGCAGCGCGTGGCCTGGGAGGGAGACCCAGTACTTC. It yields the protein CASSAWPGRETQYF.

For this clone: The junction shows a germline mismatch at one end, possibly a read error. The chain is built from TRBV5-1 and TRBJ2-7, with 10 bases that match TRBD2. This CDR3 is 14 amino acids long. Germline V gene lookup returns CDR1 SGHRS and CDR2 YFSETQ. CDR3 residues: CARSGGGLSYEQYF. The DNA of the CDR3 is TGCGCCCGCAGCGGGGGGGGACTCTCCTACGAGCAGTACTTC. Full variable domain (rest looked up from reference TRBV5-1 and TRBJ2-7): KAGVTQTPRYLIKTRGQQVTLSCSPISGHRSVSWYQQTPGQGLQFLFEYFSETQRNKGNFPGRFSGRQFSNSRSEMNVSTLELGDSALYLCARSGGGLSYEQYFGPGTRLTVT.

The chain joins TRBV7-9 to TRBJ1-5, with 9 nucleotides matching TRBD1. V dropped 1 base and J dropped 11; count of bases not matched to a gene: 3. Germline V gene data show CDR1 as SEHNR and CDR2 as FQNEAQ (reference sequence). This CDR3 comprises 13 residues. CDR3 loop: CASSLGDRGSQHF. The CDR3, as DNA: TGTGCCAGCAGCTTAGGCGACAGGGGGTCCCAGCATTTT.

V gene TRBV5-1 combines with J gene TRBJ2-2, with 10 bases identical to TRBD2. Germline CDR1 is SGHRS and CDR2 is YFSETQ. This CDR3 has 15 amino acids. V lost 1 base and J lost 6; bases outside the gene matches: 3. CDR3 residues: CASSLTSGKSGELFF. DNA of the CDR3: TGCGCCAGCAGCTTGACTAGCGGGAAGTCCGGGGAGCTGTTTTTT.

This clone appeared a single time. The chain is built from TRBV5-1 and TRBJ2-7, with 11 bases matching TRBD2. Losses at the gene ends were 4 bases for V and 0 bases for J; bases not matched to a gene: 3. CDR3 length equals 15 residues. The germline CDR1 and CDR2 sequences are SGHRS and YFSETQ. The CDR3 region is CASSITSGSSYEQYF. Here the CDR3 DNA reads TGCGCCAGCAGCATAACTAGCGGGAGCTCCTACGAGCAGTACTTC. Looking up the rest from reference TRBV5-1 and TRBJ2-7 gives the full variable domain: KAGVTQTPRYLIKTRGQQVTLSCSPISGHRSVSWYQQTPGQGLQFLFEYFSETQRNKGNFPGRFSGRQFSNSRSEMNVSTLELGDSALYLCASSITSGSSYEQYFGPGTRLTVT.

The rearrangement links TRBV6-6 to TRBJ1-5; D not certain. The CDR3 totals 19 residues. Germline lookup yields CDR1 MNHNY and CDR2 SVGAGI (reference sequence). The V end lost 5 bases, the J end lost 0 bases, and 23 bases lay between the germline ends. The CDR3 sequence is CASSRSADAAADSNQPQHF. The CDR3 DNA sequence: TGTGCCAGCAGTCGGTCAGCAGACGCGGCAGCGGATAGCAATCAGCCCCAGCATTTT.